This note documents a single T cell receptor (beta chain) sequence. This CDR3 contains 14 residues. The V and J ends lost 3 bases and 6 bases respectively, with 13 bases between them. CDR1 is LNHDA and CDR2 is SQIVND in the germline V gene (reference sequence). The sample comes from a study of T-cell reconstitution after alpha-beta-depleted transplantation in children. TCRbeta library construction was performed incorporating unique molecular identifiers. TCRdb passed the PCR reads through MiXCR, listing each CDR3 protein once. The table records some 500,000 distinct CDR3 sequences, 32% of them present only once.

The genes are TRBV19 and TRBJ2-3, with TRBD2 as a possible D gene (7 bases). This receptor was identified in a human donor who donated a stem cell graft to a child with aplastic anemia. The source was PBMCs from the stem cell graft donor, collected from the stem cell graft. CDR3 in amino acids: CASSMEGGGDTQYF. The DNA for the CDR3 is TGTGCCAGTAGTATGGAGGGAGGGGGTGATACGCAGTATTTT.